The 28 T cell receptor beta chains reported below all come from one sample, sequenced in a study of spatial heterogeneity in lung cancer. TCRdb fed the 5' RACE reads into MiXCR, producing one record per CDR3 protein. This repertoire shows tens of thousands of distinct CDR3 sequences, around 4.3% found once; its top ten account for 7.4%. The time point: sample taken at primary tumor resection. Sequenced material: PBMCs, taken at surgery. These receptor sequences come from a male donor with early-stage non-small cell lung cancer.

The rearrangement links TRBV10-3 to TRBJ2-3; D ambiguous. The germline CDR1 and CDR2 sequences are ENHRY and SYGVKD. Trimming cost V 2 bases and J 3 bases, with 9 bases left between them. The CDR3 loop spans 14 amino acids. This chain's CDR3 is CAISEGWGTDTQYF. The CDR3 region has the DNA TGTGCCATCAGTGAGGGATGGGGAACAGATACGCAGTATTTT.

This clonotype was seen repeatedly, ten times or more. This chain uses TRBV2 with TRBJ2-5; D tentatively reads TRBD1 or TRBD2 (5 bases each). The V end was cut by 0 bases, the J end by 10 bases, with 15 bases between. The CDR3 sequence is 14 residues long. CDR1 is SNHLY and CDR2 is FYNNEI in the germline V gene. The CDR3 sequence is CASSEALGTENQYF. Written as DNA, the CDR3 is TGTGCCAGCAGTGAAGCGCTCGGGACCGAAAACCAGTACTTC.

This clonotype appeared a few times. The rearrangement joins TRBV9 to TRBJ2-5; 10 bases map to TRBD1. J was trimmed by 4 bases and V by 0 bases; bases with no gene match: 9. Germline-derived CDR1 and CDR2 are SGDLS and YYNGEE. This CDR3 contains 17 residues. The CDR3, as DNA: TGTGCCAGCAGCGTAGGGGCCGGGACAGGGGTCATAGAGACCCAGTACTTC. Translation: CASSVGAGTGVIETQYF.

This clonotype was seen a few times. The CDR3 spells CASSYSGGEYEQYF. CDR3 sequence (DNA): TGTGCCAGCAGTTACTCGGGTGGGGAATACGAGCAGTACTTC. The V call is TRBV6-5, the J call TRBJ2-7; D uncertain. V gave up 0 bases and J gave up 4 bases, with 10 bases separating them. The CDR3 runs to 14 residues. In germline, CDR1 is MNHEY, CDR2 SVGAGI.

This clonotype was detected many times. The rearrangement uses TRBV7-8 and TRBJ2-3; 9 bases line up with TRBD2. The germline CDR1 and CDR2 sequences are SGHVS and FQNEAQ. V gave up 2 bases and J gave up 4 bases; unmatched junction bases: 7. The CDR3 loop spans 16 amino acids. In nucleotides, the CDR3 is TGTGCCAGCAGCTTACGGCCTAGCGGGATCCCAGATACGCAGTATTTT. This encodes CASSLRPSGIPDTQYF.

This clonotype was found a few times. V usage is TRBV9 and J usage is TRBJ2-1; 9 positions agree with TRBD2. Trimming removed 4 bases from V and 6 bases from J; junction bases left unmatched: 11. This CDR3 has 16 amino acids. Germline-derived CDR1 and CDR2 are SGDLS and YYNGEE. The CDR3 is CASSSGAGGKGNEQFF. The CDR3 DNA reads as TGTGCCAGCAGCTCGGGAGCGGGAGGAAAGGGCAATGAGCAGTTCTTC.

Sample share makes this clonotype medium-sized. The chain uses TRBV7-9 and TRBJ1-1, with a weak D call TRBD1 (5 bases). This CDR3 is built from 12 residues. Germline V CDR1 and CDR2: SEHNR, FQNEAQ (reference sequence). V was clipped by 5 bases and J by 3 bases, with 7 bases between them. DNA for the CDR3: TGTGCCAGCAGCCAGGGATACACTGAAGCTTTCTTT. This translates into CASSQGYTEAFF.

Many counts were recorded for this clonotype. The CDR3 DNA reads TGTGCCATCAGCCACCGGGACACCACCTACAATGAGCAGTTCTTC. Translating gives CAISHRDTTYNEQFF. The chain recombines TRBV10-3 with TRBJ2-1, with D maybe TRBD1 (6 bases). The CDR3 has 15 residues. V shed 6 bases and J shed 2 bases, with 14 bases lying between them. The V gene's germline CDR1 is ENHRY and CDR2 SYGVKD.

By proportion, this clonotype is medium-sized. The rearrangement uses TRBV7-3 and TRBJ2-1; maybe TRBD1 (6 bases). The length of the CDR3 is 17 residues. The V and J ends lost 1 base and 0 bases respectively, with 13 bases between them. Germline-derived CDR1 and CDR2 are SGHTA and FQGTGA. CDR3 nucleotides: TGTGCCAGCAGCTTAATGGGGGCCCCAAGCTCCTACAATGAGCAGTTCTTC. Amino acid sequence: CASSLMGAPSSYNEQFF.

The sample holds many counts of this clonotype. J is TRBJ2-7 and V is TRBV11-2, with D uncertain. Germline CDR1 and CDR2: SGHAT and FQNNGV. Deletions cut 0 bases from V and 0 bases from J, with 6 bases between. The CDR3 has 14 residues. The CDR3 coding sequence is TGTGCCAGCAGCTTAGATGGGCACTCCTACGAGCAGTACTTC. This codes for CASSLDGHSYEQYF.

Ten or more counts support this clonotype. This chain joins TRBV7-9 and TRBJ2-1, with TRBD1 as a possible D gene (7 bases). The CDR3 covers 15 residues. Per the germline V gene, CDR1 is SEHNR and CDR2 is FQNEAQ (reference sequence). Trimming cost V 0 bases and J 9 bases, with 15 bases left between them. CDR3 protein: CASSLASHRGGEQFF. The CDR3 region has the DNA TGTGCCAGCAGCTTAGCATCTCACAGGGGAGGTGAGCAGTTCTTC.

This chain links TRBV3-1 with TRBJ1-1; D unclear. Trimming pared 2 bases from V and 0 bases from J, leaving 16 bases between. CDR3 length: 17 residues. Germline assignment: CDR1 LGHDT and CDR2 YNNKEL (reference sequence). The CDR3 coding sequence is TGTGCCAGCAGCCAAAAGGGAACCGGCGGTATGAACACTGAAGCTTTCTTT. Amino acid sequence: CASSQKGTGGMNTEAFF. Variable domain in full (rest from reference TRBV3-1 and TRBJ1-1): DTAVSQTPKYLVTQMGNDKSIKCEQNLGHDTMYWYKQDSKKFLKIMFSYNNKELIINETVPNRFSPKSPDKAHLNLHINSLELGDSAVYFCASSQKGTGGMNTEAFFGQGTRLTVV.

The sample holds many counts of this clonotype. This chain joins TRBV3-1 and TRBJ2-7; either TRBD1 or TRBD2 may supply D (6 bases each). V lost 4 bases and J 5 bases, leaving 15 bases between the germline ends. This CDR3 is 14 amino acids long. CDR1 is LGHDT, CDR2 YNNKEL, per germline (reference sequence). The CDR3 loop reads CASSPGAGGDEQYF. The CDR3 DNA follows: TGTGCCAGCAGCCCGGGGGCCGGAGGTGACGAGCAGTACTTC.

This clonotype was seen many times. The chain uses TRBV7-9 and TRBJ2-4, with 10 positions matching TRBD1. Germline V CDR1 and CDR2: SEHNR, FQNEAQ (reference sequence). J gave up 6 bases and V 1 base, and 9 bases lay outside the gene matches. This CDR3 has 17 amino acids. Here the CDR3 DNA reads TGTGCCAGCAGCTTAGGGACAGGGGGGATAGAAGGAAACATTCAGTACTTC. Residues: CASSLGTGGIEGNIQYF.

Ten or more counts support this clonotype. This CDR3 is CASSEYTGELFF. The DNA of the CDR3 is TGTGCCAGCAGTGAATATACGGGGGAGCTGTTTTTT. This chain links TRBV25-1 with TRBJ2-2; D not resolved. There are 12 residues in the CDR3. Germline V CDR1 and CDR2: MGHDK, SYGVNS. Trimming shortened V by 0 bases and J by 8 bases, and 4 bases separated the two germline ends.

Judged by abundance, this clonotype is medium-sized. The rearrangement links TRBV20-1 to TRBJ2-4, with no clear D. The CDR3 runs 16 residues. V was clipped by 3 bases and J by 4 bases, with 19 bases between them. CDR1 is DFQATT and CDR2 is SNEGSKA in the germline V gene (reference sequence). The CDR3 nucleotides read TGCAGTGCTAGCAACCCCCGAGACGGCGGAAAAAACATTCAGTACTTC. The encoded protein is CSASNPRDGGKNIQYF.

This clonotype was counted ten times or more. The V call is TRBV6-2 or TRBV6-3, the J call TRBJ1-5; the D gene is possibly TRBD1 (6 bases). Looked up from germline, CDR1 is MNHEY and CDR2 is SVGEGT. The V and J ends lost 4 bases and 4 bases respectively, with 23 bases between them. This CDR3 is built from 18 residues. CDR3 DNA sequence: TGTGCCAGCAGTTCCATCATCGGAACAGGGCGTCGTAATCAGCCCCAGCATTTT. It encodes CASSSIIGTGRRNQPQHF.

This clonotype was seen ten or more times. The chain is built from TRBV7-2 and TRBJ2-3; 7 bases are shared with TRBD2. V dropped 5 bases and J dropped 7; count of bases not matched to a gene: 18. The CDR3 length is 17 residues. From germline, CDR1 is SGHTA and CDR2 FQGNSA. In nucleotides, the CDR3 is TGTGCCAGCAGCCTCGGCTTGGGCGGGAGCTTTAGAAATACGCAGTATTTT. Translated, it gives CASSLGLGGSFRNTQYF.

Judged by abundance, this clonotype is medium-sized. The chain is built from TRBV6-5 and TRBJ2-7; 8 nucleotides line up with TRBD1. The CDR3 length is 13 residues. Germline V lookup: CDR1 MNHEY, CDR2 SVGAGI. V was clipped by 7 bases and J by 5 bases; unmatched bases: 7. CDR3 in DNA: TGTGCCAGCAATGCAGGGGGCATCAACGAGCAGTACTTC. This translates into CASNAGGINEQYF.

This clonotype has at least ten counts. The rearrangement joins TRBV20-1 to TRBJ2-4, with TRBD2 matching 7 bases. V shed 1 base and J 0 bases; nucleotides not matched to a gene: 3. The CDR3 covers 15 residues. The germline CDR1 and CDR2 sequences are DFQATT and SNEGSKA (reference sequence). CDR3 protein: CSARGWEGAKNIQYF. The CDR3 DNA reads as TGCAGTGCTAGAGGGTGGGAGGGAGCCAAAAACATTCAGTACTTC.

This clonotype has a handful of counts. V gene TRBV2 combines with J gene TRBJ2-6; weak D call: TRBD2 (5 bases). The germline gives CDR1 SNHLY, CDR2 FYNNEI. The CDR3 length is 12 residues. V shed 5 bases and J shed 10 bases, with 9 bases lying between them. The CDR3 region is CASSSGVNVLTF. The CDR3 region has the DNA TGTGCCAGCAGTTCCGGGGTTAACGTCCTGACTTTC.

This clonotype was recorded at least ten times. V usage is TRBV5-1 and J usage is TRBJ1-1, with D uncertain. The germline V gene encodes CDR1 SGHRS and CDR2 YFSETQ. Trimming pared 1 base from V and 3 bases from J, leaving 13 bases between. This CDR3 comprises 15 residues. Here the CDR3 reads CASSLLTRRDTEAFF. The CDR3 DNA reads TGCGCCAGCAGCTTGTTAACTCGACGGGACACTGAAGCTTTCTTT.

This clonotype has a count of ten or more. This chain links TRBV11-2 with TRBJ1-1; the D is unclear. This CDR3 is built from 11 residues. Germline CDR1 SGHAT, CDR2 FQNNGV. With 5 bases removed from V and 7 bases from J, the gap between germline ends came to 8 bases. The CDR3 spells CASSEDGEAFF. The CDR3 nucleotides are TGTGCCAGCAGCGAAGACGGTGAAGCTTTCTTT.

This clonotype was detected ten times or more. The chain is built from TRBV7-9 and TRBJ1-4; D gene uncertain. Germline V gives CDR1 SEHNR, CDR2 FQNEAQ (reference sequence). Trimming cost V 5 bases and J 6 bases, with 7 bases left between them. This CDR3 contains 12 residues. This CDR3 reads CASSHRDEKLFF. For the CDR3, the DNA is TGTGCCAGCAGCCACAGAGATGAAAAACTGTTTTTT.

This clonotype was detected many times. This chain joins TRBV19 and TRBJ2-1; 8 nucleotides agree with TRBD2. The CDR3 loop spans 15 amino acids. The V gene end was trimmed by 3 bases and the J gene end by 6 bases; junction bases not matched to a gene: 7. From germline, CDR1 is LNHDA and CDR2 SQIVND (reference sequence). The CDR3 spells CASSITGGPFNEQFF. CDR3 coding DNA: TGTGCCAGTAGTATCACGGGAGGGCCCTTCAATGAGCAGTTCTTC.

This clonotype was seen repeatedly, ten times or more. V is TRBV3-1 and J is TRBJ2-1, with 10 bases fitting TRBD2. The length of the CDR3 is 16 residues. V gave up 0 bases and J gave up 3 bases; unmatched junction bases: 2. Germline lookup yields CDR1 LGHDT and CDR2 YNNKEL (reference sequence). CDR3 sequence: CASSQDSSGSYNEQFF. The DNA for the CDR3 is TGTGCCAGCAGCCAAGATTCTAGCGGGAGCTACAATGAGCAGTTCTTC.

The gene calls are TRBV12-2 and TRBJ2-7; whether TRBD2, the table's D call, matches the DNA was not checked. TRBV12-2 corresponds to a pseudogene. CDR3 size: 16 residues. Here the CDR3 DNA reads TGTGCAAGTCACTTAGAAGGGAGGAAACGGAGTCGCGAGCAGTACTTC. As protein: CASHLEGRKRSREQYF.

This clonotype came up many times. This chain connects TRBV28 to TRBJ1-2; D not resolved. The CDR3 is 13 residues long. CDR1 is MDHEN, CDR2 SYDVKM, per germline. Trimming stripped 4 bases from V and 3 bases from J, with 9 bases between. The CDR3 DNA is TGTGCCAGCAGTTCCCCCGGGTACTATGGCTACACCTTC. It yields the protein CASSSPGYYGYTF.